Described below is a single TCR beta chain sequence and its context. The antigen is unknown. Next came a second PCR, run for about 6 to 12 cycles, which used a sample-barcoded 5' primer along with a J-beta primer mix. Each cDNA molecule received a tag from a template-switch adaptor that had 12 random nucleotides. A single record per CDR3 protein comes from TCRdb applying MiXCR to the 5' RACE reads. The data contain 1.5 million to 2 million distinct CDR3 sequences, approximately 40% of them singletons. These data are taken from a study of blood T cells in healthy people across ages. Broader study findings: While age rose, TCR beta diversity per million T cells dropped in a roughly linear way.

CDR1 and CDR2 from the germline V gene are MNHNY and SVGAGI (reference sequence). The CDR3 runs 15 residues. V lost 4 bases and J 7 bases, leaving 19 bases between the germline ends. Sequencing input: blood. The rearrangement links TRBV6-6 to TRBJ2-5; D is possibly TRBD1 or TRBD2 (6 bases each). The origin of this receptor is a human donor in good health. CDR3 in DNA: TGTGCCAGCAGTTCGGCCGGGGGCTCCCGAGGGACCCAGTACTTC. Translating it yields CASSSAGGSRGTQYF.